The rows below give T cell receptor beta chains drawn from one sample of a study of blood T cell repertoires in COVID-19. Profiling relied on immunoSEQ multiplex PCR, and the TCRdb table lists in-frame clones only, not all of them. In the table there are some 170,000 clones, 65% to 80% of which are singletons. The material sequenced was peripheral blood. All receptors derive from a man aged 60 to 69 with acute or convalescent COVID-19. Both conserved end residues are part of each CDR3. The D gene is left open where the match is weak. Rows give clone size only sometimes, using once, few, many, or a class for an expanded clone.

TRBD1	.	TRBV5-8	TRBJ1-1	CASSSWTGRTEAFF	TGTGCCAGCAGCTCGTGGACAGGCCGCACTGAAGCTTTCTTT
TRBD2	.	TRBV5-5	TRBJ2-7	CASSLGGGSIYEQYF	TGTGCCAGCAGCTTGGGCGGGGGTTCGATCTACGAGCAGTACTTC
.	.	TRBV19	TRBJ2-7	CATQGPYEQYF	TGTGCCACCCAGGGTCCCTACGAGCAGTACTTC
TRBD2	once	TRBV7-3	TRBJ2-1	CASSLTASGGFREQFF	TGTGCCAGCAGCTTAACCGCTAGCGGGGGGTTTAGGGAGCAGTTCTTC
TRBD1	.	TRBV18	TRBJ1-2	CASSPSTGGNFGYTF	TGTGCCAGCTCACCATCCACAGGGGGAAACTTTGGCTACACCTTC
TRBD2	.	TRBV7-2	TRBJ2-2	CASSKYAGGNVGELFF	TGTGCCAGCAGCAAATATGCGGGGGGTAACGTCGGGGAGCTGTTTTTT
TRBD1	.	TRBV2	TRBJ2-7	CASTPGQGVHKQYF	TGTGCCAGCACCCCGGGACAGGGGGTCCATAAGCAGTACTTC
TRBD2	.	TRBV19	TRBJ2-1	CASGGLASYNEQFF	TGTGCCAGTGGGGGACTAGCTTCCTACAATGAGCAGTTCTTC
.	.	TRBV7-6	TRBJ2-1	CASSSRAGSGNNEQFF	TGTGCCAGCAGCTCTAGGGCGGGTAGCGGAAACAATGAGCAGTTCTTC
TRBD1	.	TRBV6-1	TRBJ2-7	CASSEAGTGGWEQYF	TGTGCCAGCAGTGAAGCAGGGACAGGGGGATGGGAGCAGTACTTC
.	.	TRBV6-5	TRBJ1-6	CASSYARGHSNSPLHF	TGTGCCAGCAGTTACGCCCGAGGACACTCCAATTCACCCCTCCACTTT
TRBD1	.	TRBV7-9	TRBJ1-2	CASSSAYRDRSNYGYTF	TGTGCCAGCAGCTCCGCGTACCGGGACAGGTCTAACTATGGCTACACCTTC
.	.	TRBV7-9	TRBJ1-1	CASSLTTLNTEAFF	TGTGCCAGCAGCTTAACAACACTGAACACTGAAGCTTTCTTT
.	.	TRBV9	TRBJ1-4	CASSVTGNEKLFF	TGTGCCAGCAGCGTAACAGGGAATGAAAAACTGTTTTTT
.	.	TRBV6-5	TRBJ1-1	CASSYRGRGTEAFF	TGTGCCAGCAGTTATCGGGGGAGGGGGACTGAAGCTTTCTTT
.	once	TRBV3-1/TRBV3-2	TRBJ1-2	CASSPLGGVVSDHGYTF	TGTGCCAGCAGCCCCTTGGGGGGGGTGGTATCAGATCATGGCTACACCTTC
.	.	TRBV27	TRBJ1-6	CASSSTNSPLHF	TGTGCCAGCAGTTCGACAAATTCACCCCTCCACTTT
TRBD1	.	TRBV24-1	TRBJ2-2	CATRGQGENTGELFF	TGTGCCACCAGAGGACAGGGAGAGAACACCGGGGAGCTGTTTTTT
TRBD1	many	TRBV19	TRBJ2-7	CASSKSTGIESYEQYF	TGTGCCAGTAGTAAATCGACAGGGATCGAATCCTACGAGCAGTACTTC
.	once	TRBV7-6	TRBJ2-7	CASSPDQGIAYEQYF	TGTGCCAGCAGCCCCGACCAGGGGATTGCCTACGAGCAGTACTTC
.	.	TRBV30	TRBJ1-2	CAWSVTGVYGYTF	TGTGCCTGGAGTGTAACCGGGGTCTATGGCTACACCTTC
TRBD1	few	TRBV10-3	TRBJ1-2	CAISSGTGSYGYTF	TGTGCCATCAGTTCTGGGACAGGGAGCTATGGCTACACCTTC